The present T cell receptor (beta chain) was sequenced within a study of Ad26.COV2.S vaccination and SARS-CoV-2 variants. Study-wide findings and caveats: While placebo recipients had lower spike-specific TCR breadth, vaccine recipients had more. Substantial breadth was reported for post-vaccination spike-specific CD8+ and CD4+ T cells.

On this clone itself: The antigen remains unidentified.

Treatment meaning: roughly 18 received Ad26.COV2.S at low or high dose, single or two shots; 5 received placebo; per-sample allocation not given. Each sample was drawn 63 days after the first injection (of vaccine or placebo). Assay used: immunoSEQ multiplex PCR; TCRdb lists only in-frame clones, some missing. This table holds about 350,000 clones, 85% found once. This specimen was peripheral blood, taken in a trial of Ad26.COV2.S vaccine versus placebo. This clonotype originated in a person between 18 and 59 years old who received the Ad26.COV2.S COVID-19 vaccine or a placebo.

This chain's CDR3 is CASSPGTTPHEQYF. In DNA form, the CDR3 reads TGTGCCAGCAGTCCCGGGACTACCCCCCACGAGCAGTACTTC. The chain links TRBV28 to TRBJ2-7, with 7 bases identical to TRBD2. The J segment lost 5 bases and the V segment lost 5 bases, leaving 9 bases of the junction unmatched. The V gene's germline CDR1 is MDHEN and CDR2 SYDVKM. The CDR3 covers 14 residues.